This T cell receptor beta chain was sequenced in a study of T cell repertoires in cytomegalovirus infection. Study-level information: Used in the study were CMV epitopes, some recently identified and HLA-C-restricted, others well-studied and HLA-B-restricted. Both a matching HLA type and CMV infection were indicated by public TCR beta signatures.

Study-wide results and limits: Within the response measured ex vivo, HLA-C-restricted CMV-specific TCR beta clonotypes were dominant. CMV carriers with the relevant HLA were identified by cumulative public TCR beta family frequency.

With V trimmed by 5 bases and J by 9 bases, 11 bases remained unmatched. CDR1 and CDR2 from the germline V gene are SEHNR and FQNEAQ (reference sequence). The CDR3 has 15 amino acids. On this clonotype itself: What it binds is not known.

TCRdb reprocessed the reads with MiXCR, giving one entry per CDR3 protein. The data hold just under 500,000 distinct CDR3 sequences, with around 35% observed a single time. V is TRBV7-9 and J is TRBJ2-3; 10 bases match TRBD2. This clonotype originated in a human donor in good health (CMV status not recorded). Some clones in this sample may be carry-over from other donors' samples. Here the sequenced sample was cultured PBMCs, taken from culture after CMV antigen stimulation. The CDR3 sequence is CASSQSSASGSTQYF. Here the CDR3 DNA reads TGTGCCAGCAGCCAATCGTCGGCTAGCGGGAGCACGCAGTATTTT.